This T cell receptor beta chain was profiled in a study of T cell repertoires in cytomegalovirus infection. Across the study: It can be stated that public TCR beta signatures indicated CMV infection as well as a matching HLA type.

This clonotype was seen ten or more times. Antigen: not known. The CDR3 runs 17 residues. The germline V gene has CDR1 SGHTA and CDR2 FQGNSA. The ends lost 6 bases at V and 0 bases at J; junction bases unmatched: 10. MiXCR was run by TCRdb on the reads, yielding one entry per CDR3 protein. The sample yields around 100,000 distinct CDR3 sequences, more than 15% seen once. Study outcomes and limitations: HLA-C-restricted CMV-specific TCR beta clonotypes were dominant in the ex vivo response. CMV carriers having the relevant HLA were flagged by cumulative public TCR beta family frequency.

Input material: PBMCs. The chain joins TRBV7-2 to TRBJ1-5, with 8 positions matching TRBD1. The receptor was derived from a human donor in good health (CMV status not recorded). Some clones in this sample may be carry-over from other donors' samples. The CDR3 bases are TGTGCCAGCAGTCTTATGGGGACAGGACATAGCAATCAGCCCCAGCATTTT. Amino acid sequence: CASSLMGTGHSNQPQHF.